Detailed here is one TCR beta chain. Its antigen is undetermined. A second roughly 7 to 11 cycle PCR used barcoded and J-beta primers. Each CDR3 protein gets one entry after TCRdb re-called the 5' RACE reads with MiXCR. The sample has 1.5 million to 2 million distinct CDR3 sequences, approximately 39% seen once. The sample originates from a study of blood T cells in healthy people across ages. Findings and caveats of the study: Naive and antigen-experienced cells could not be conclusively compared, given unsorted PBMCs.

The CDR3 totals 13 residues. Germline V gene sequence: CDR1 DFQATT, CDR2 SNEGSKA (reference sequence). V shed 3 bases and J shed 6 bases, with 11 bases lying between them. The TCR comes from a human donor in good health. This chain joins TRBV20-1 and TRBJ1-4, with D maybe TRBD1 (5 bases). Sequenced material: blood. The CDR3 DNA follows: TGCAGTGCTAGCCAGGGAATTGATGAAAAACTGTTTTTT. Amino acids: CSASQGIDEKLFF.